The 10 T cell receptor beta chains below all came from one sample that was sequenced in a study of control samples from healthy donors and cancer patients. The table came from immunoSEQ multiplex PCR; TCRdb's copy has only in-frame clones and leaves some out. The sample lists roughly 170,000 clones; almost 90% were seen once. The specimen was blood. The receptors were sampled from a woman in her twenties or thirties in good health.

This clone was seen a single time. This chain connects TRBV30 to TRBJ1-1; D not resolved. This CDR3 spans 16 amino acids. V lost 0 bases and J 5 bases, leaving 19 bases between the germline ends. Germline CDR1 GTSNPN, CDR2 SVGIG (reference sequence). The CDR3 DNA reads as TGTGCCTGGAGTGTAGATCCTGGAGGTTCATGGACTGAAGCTTTCTTT. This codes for CAWSVDPGGSWTEAFF.

CDR3 loop: CASSRRGTGRCEQYF. The CDR3 DNA reads as TGTGCCAGCAGCAGACGCGGGACAGGGAGGTGCGAGCAGTACTTC. This chain links TRBV21-1 with TRBJ2-7; the table's D call, TRBD1, has no DNA check behind it. TRBV21-1 is termed a pseudogene. The CDR3 totals 15 residues.

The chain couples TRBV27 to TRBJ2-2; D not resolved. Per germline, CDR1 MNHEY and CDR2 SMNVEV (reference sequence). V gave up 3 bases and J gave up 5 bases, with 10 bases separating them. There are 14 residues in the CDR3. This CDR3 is CASSFSGSTGELFF. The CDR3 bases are TGTGCCAGCAGTTTCAGTGGATCTACCGGGGAGCTGTTTTTT.

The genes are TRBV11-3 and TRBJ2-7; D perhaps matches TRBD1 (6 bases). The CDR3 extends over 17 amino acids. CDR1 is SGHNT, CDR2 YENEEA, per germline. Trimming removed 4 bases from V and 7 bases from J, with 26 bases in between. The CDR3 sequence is CASSSSHLRQLGGEQYF. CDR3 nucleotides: TGTGCCAGCAGCTCCTCCCACTTGCGGCAATTAGGGGGAGAGCAGTACTTC.

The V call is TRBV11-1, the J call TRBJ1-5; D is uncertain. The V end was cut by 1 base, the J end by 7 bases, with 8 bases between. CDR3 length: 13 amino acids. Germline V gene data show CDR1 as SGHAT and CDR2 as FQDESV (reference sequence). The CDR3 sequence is CASSLVAGQPQHF. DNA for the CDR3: TGTGCCAGCAGCTTAGTAGCGGGGCAGCCCCAGCATTTT.

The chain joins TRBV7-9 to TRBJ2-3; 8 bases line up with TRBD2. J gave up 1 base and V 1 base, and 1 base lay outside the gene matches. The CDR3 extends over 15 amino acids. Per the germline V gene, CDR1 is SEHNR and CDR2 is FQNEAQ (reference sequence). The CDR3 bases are TGTGCCAGCAGCTTAGGAGCGGGAGGCACAGATACGCAGTATTTT. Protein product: CASSLGAGGTDTQYF. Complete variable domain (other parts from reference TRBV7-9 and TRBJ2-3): DTGVSQNPRHKITKRGQNVTFRCDPISEHNRLYWYRQTLGQGPEFLTYFQNEAQLEKSRLLSDRFSAERPKGSFSTLEIQRTEQGDSAMYLCASSLGAGGTDTQYFGPGTRLTVL.

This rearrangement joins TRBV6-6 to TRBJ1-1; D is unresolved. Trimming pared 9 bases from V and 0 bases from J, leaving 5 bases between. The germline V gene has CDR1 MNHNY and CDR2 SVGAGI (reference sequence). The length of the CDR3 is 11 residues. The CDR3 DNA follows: TGTGCCAGTGGGATGAACACTGAAGCTTTCTTT. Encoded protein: CASGMNTEAFF.

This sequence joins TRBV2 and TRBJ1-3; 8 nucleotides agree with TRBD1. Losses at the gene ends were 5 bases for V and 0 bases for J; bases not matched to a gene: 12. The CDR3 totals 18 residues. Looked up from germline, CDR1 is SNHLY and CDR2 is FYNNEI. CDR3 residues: CASSRVGQGAHSGNTIYF. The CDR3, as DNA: TGTGCCAGCAGTAGGGTAGGACAGGGTGCCCACTCTGGAAACACCATATATTTT.

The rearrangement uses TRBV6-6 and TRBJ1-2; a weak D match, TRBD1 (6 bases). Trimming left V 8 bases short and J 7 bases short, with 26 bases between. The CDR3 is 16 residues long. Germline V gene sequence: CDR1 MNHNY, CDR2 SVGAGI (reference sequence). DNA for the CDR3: TGTGCCAGCTATCAGGGGTTCCTTAGGGTCGAAGGTGGCTACACCTTC. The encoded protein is CASYQGFLRVEGGYTF.

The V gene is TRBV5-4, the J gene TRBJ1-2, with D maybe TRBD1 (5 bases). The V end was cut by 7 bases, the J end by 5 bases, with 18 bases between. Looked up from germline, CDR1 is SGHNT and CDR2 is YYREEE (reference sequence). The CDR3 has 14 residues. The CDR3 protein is CASGAIASPYGYTF. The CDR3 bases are TGTGCCAGCGGGGCGATCGCTAGTCCGTATGGCTACACCTTC.